A single TCR beta chain is shown here with its context. It lacks a known antigen. Base qualities are missing; no much larger clone stands one base away. The data are from a study of cytomegalovirus exposure and HLA in healthy donors (dated by TCRdb to between 2016 and 2019). Study-wide context: An earlier analysis of approximately 640 of the donors reported 250 to 350 Gb of sequence data and roughly 100 million unique TCR beta sequences from about 200 million T cells. An early release covering over 500 HLA-typed donors comprised roughly 300 gigabases of sequencing data and approximately 80 million unique TCR sequences. The genetic ancestry cluster associated with self-reported Caucasian donors included roughly 84% of the 398 genotyped donors. The study aimed to test whether signatures of past pathogen exposure could be identified by cataloging public T cell receptors. The T cell repertoires of several hundred subjects were profiled by immunosequencing and related to cytomegalovirus serostatus. Along with the approximately 700-subject first cohort, a separate validation cohort of roughly 110 different subjects was used. High-throughput TCR immunosequencing, statistical association of individual TCRs with disease status, and machine learning were combined to predict cytomegalovirus infection status. To study patterns of TCR occurrence, a later analysis re-analyzed previously published TCR beta repertoires from 666 donors and added high-resolution HLA genotyping. Rather than drawing on any new phenotypic data, the later analysis identified candidate immune exposures from TCR beta sequences and the way those sequences occurred across donors. To decide whether each TCR beta V gene segment behaved as functional or pseudogenic, an earlier analysis of 587 of the donors relied on high-throughput TCR beta sequencing. Alongside the repertoire data, information on donor age, sex, ethnicity and CMV serostatus was compiled. Genome-wide SNP genotypes for about 65% of the 666 donors were used in a later genetic analysis, which treated that subset as a discovery cohort. Every discovery cohort repertoire had been produced on one sequencing platform. Both class I and class II loci were covered by HLA typing, at four-digit resolution. Typing coverage differed by locus: A, B, C, DRB1 and DQB1 were typed in roughly 629-630 donors, DQA1 in about 550, DPA1 in around 580, and DPB1 in 472. Because of strong linkage in the cohort, four to six DR-DQ haplotypes were treated as single units for association and clustering. Across about 380 genotyped donors of the cohort, an average of roughly 200,000 unique TCR beta nucleotide sequences per donor were sequenced, and roughly a sixth of those sequences were non-productive.

In total, 630 or so healthy bone marrow donors made up the cohort. Cohort members were all nominally healthy when sampled, although unrecorded immune exposures were likely present. The donor was CMV seronegative and was included in the group of a few hundred seronegative cohort members. A peripheral blood sample was provided by each donor, and peripheral blood mononuclear cells were used for TCR beta sequencing. Genomic DNA was extracted from the blood cell samples with the Qiagen DNeasy Blood Extraction Kit. The method behind the library was the immunoSEQ multiplex PCR assay. For the multiplex PCR, a mixture combining 60 forward primers for TCR Vbeta segments and 13 reverse primers for TCR Jbeta segments was used. A multiplex PCR assay on genomic DNA amplified the CDR3 region of rearranged TCR beta genes. The Illumina HiSeq System was used to sequence the amplified TCR beta libraries as 87-base-pair reads. The authors' analysis ran thus. A later analysis tallied around 80 million unique TCR beta chains across the roughly 610 repertoires, and approximately 12 million of those chains were shared by two or more donors. Raw reads were error-corrected and collapsed into unique sequences by a nearest-neighbor algorithm in which closely related sequences were merged to remove PCR and sequencing errors. CDR3 sequences were aligned to IMGT reference sequences to assign V, D and J gene segments. For a sequence to be retained, a match of at least six nucleotides was required to both a V gene segment and a J gene segment. A rearrangement counted as productive if the CDR3 had no stop codons and remained in frame with V and J, and every other rearrangement counted as non-productive. Following IMGT convention, CDR3 was defined as the stretch from the second conserved V-encoded cysteine up to the conserved J-encoded phenylalanine. The earlier analysis of about 610 of the donors excluded sequences that lacked an unambiguous match to a single V gene segment. An earlier analysis of 587 of the donors called V segments functional above 56.7% productive rearrangements and segregating when the between-donor standard deviation exceeded 5%. To diagnose cytomegalovirus status from the catalog of TCR beta chain sequences, a statistical classification framework was built. V and J gene assignment, in a later analysis, came from comparing TCR nucleotide sequences with IMGT/GENE-DB human TR gene sequences. In a later analysis, CDR3 sequences and most-parsimonious VDJ recombination scenarios were assigned using the TCRdist pipeline. In a later analysis, each TCR beta chain was defined by its CDR3 amino acid sequence together with its V-gene family, and reads without a unique V-gene family were excluded. In a later analysis, approximately 590 highly shared, low-generation-probability nucleotide sequences were removed to address suspected cross-contamination and a sequencing artifact. For each public chain, a later analysis derived a clonal expansion index from normalized ranks of inferred template counts within each repertoire. A later analysis computed generation probabilities with a VDJ recombination model fitted to out-of-frame rearrangements, and checked the results against IGoR. A later analysis scored TCR-TCR, TCR-HLA and TCR-CMV co-occurrence with hypergeometric tests, applying a repertoire-size bias correction to TCR pairs. False discovery rates were estimated in a later analysis by permuting HLA or CMV assignments 20 times. In a later analysis, co-occurring TCRs were grouped using DBSCAN, and TCRdist sequence similarity was added for clustering within HLA-allele-positive subsets. For co-occurrence clustering, repertoires with fewer than 30,000 or more than 120,000 public chains were excluded, along with five or six repertoires with anomalous nucleotide sharing. The source is immuneACCESS, and TCRdb retained only in-frame sequences with V and J called. Part of the clones is not carried over; for the studies checked, unresolved V genes explain less than half of this, and the remainder is unexplained. Clone size and V and J calls were adopted from that table, with D and trimming inferred from the DNA. The sample includes about 160,000 clones, with about 86% observed a single time. The ten top clones hold approximately 2% of the sample.

The research as a whole found: Some IMGT-functional V segments, including TRBV6-2 and TRBV6-3, could not be told apart with the 87-base-pair reads, so those segments were excluded. According to a later genetic analysis, donors in an Asian-associated ancestry cluster had fewer N-insertions in productive TCRs than the approximately 630-donor mean. Because counts were too low, roughly 16 rarely observed V segments, including chromosome 9 orphons, were excluded from the earlier analysis of about 500 of the donors. In a later analysis, the rate of TCR association differed among HLA loci, with DRB1 alleles having the most associated TCRs and HLA-C alleles having the fewest. A further reported finding was that TCR beta sequences accurately predicted the HLA-A and HLA-B alleles for most subjects in the first cohort. Only TCR beta chains were sequenced in this cohort, and the absence of alpha or paired-chain data limited detectable features. In a later analysis, most CMV-associated TCR beta chains were found to appear HLA-restricted, with HLA associations seemingly driven largely by CMV exposure. The sequencing pipeline was judged likely to have produced a cluster of highly shared sequence variants as a technical artifact. Roughly uniform sequencing depth across donors was assumed in presence/absence analyses, although this assumption may not hold. At a false discovery rate of 0.05, a later analysis linked 15,000 to 20,000 TCR beta sequences to specific HLA alleles. In vitro tests confirmed that a few of the cytomegalovirus-associated TCR beta chains recognize cytomegalovirus antigens. In an earlier analysis of a few hundred of the donors, most TCR beta V segments were observed in productive rearrangements about 87% or about 30% of the time, broadly matching IMGT annotations. While some public TCRs were present in many individuals, most TCR sequences turned up only very rarely across donors. Assigning TCR associations to individual alleles was difficult when HLA alleles, especially DR and DQ, strongly co-occurred. Because HLA typing was unavailable for some donors at each locus, only the typed subset was used in association tests. In the study, 150 to 200 TCR beta chains were listed as associated with cytomegalovirus. Cytomegalovirus status was reported to be diagnosed by the classifier with high specificity and sensitivity in both the original and validation cohorts. It was suggested by the authors that the approach could potentially be generalized to other disease states and immunological phenotypes. In a later genetic analysis, a missense DCLRE1C variant was associated with V-gene and J-gene trimming of TCR beta chains, and the association was replicated in an independent cohort. CMV serostatus was the only immune exposure information available for the cohort. According to a later analysis, parvovirus B19, influenza, CMV and Epstein-Barr virus appeared linked to several top co-occurrence clusters. Linkage disequilibrium might explain the correlated functional status among segregating V segments, but an unknown experimental factor could not be ruled out. Compared with equally common non-associated chains, HLA-associated TCR beta chains in a later analysis were more clonally expanded and had lower generation probabilities.

V is reduced by 2 bases and J by 3 bases, leaving a spacing of 12 bases between them. CDR1 SGHNT and CDR2 YYREEE were looked up in the germline V gene (reference sequence). Reading from cysteine to phenylalanine, the CDR3 counts 14 amino acids. Of the read, only the CDR3 DNA is kept; its 42 bases are in frame from base 1. The TCR comes from a woman aged 18-35 years in good health and CMV-seronegative. This chain joins TRBV5-4 to TRBJ2-7, with a tentative D gene TRBD2 over 5 matching bases. Sequenced material: PBMCs. The DNA sequence is as follows: TGTGCCAGCAGCTTCAACGGAGACTACTACGAGCAGTACTTC. Translated, it gives CASSFNGDYYEQYF.